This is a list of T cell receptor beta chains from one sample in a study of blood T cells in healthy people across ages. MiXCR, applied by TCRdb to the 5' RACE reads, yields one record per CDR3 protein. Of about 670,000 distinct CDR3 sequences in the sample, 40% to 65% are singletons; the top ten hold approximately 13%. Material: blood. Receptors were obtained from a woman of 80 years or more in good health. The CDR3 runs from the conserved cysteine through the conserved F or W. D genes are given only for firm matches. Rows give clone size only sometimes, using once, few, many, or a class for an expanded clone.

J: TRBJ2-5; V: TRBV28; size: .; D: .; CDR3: CASRTGLVETQYF; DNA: TGTGCCAGCAGGACAGGTCTCGTGGAGACCCAGTACTTC
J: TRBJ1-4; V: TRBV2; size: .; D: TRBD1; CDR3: CASSPAGTGVVKLFF; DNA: TGTGCCAGCAGTCCCGCCGGGACAGGGGTTGTAAAACTGTTTTTT
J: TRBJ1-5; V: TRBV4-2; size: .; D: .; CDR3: CASSQDTATNSNQPQHF; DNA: TGTGCCAGCAGCCAAGACACGGCCACAAATAGCAATCAGCCCCAGCATTTT
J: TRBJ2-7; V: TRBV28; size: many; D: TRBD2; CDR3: CASSSFSLAGGPSEQYF; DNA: TGTGCCAGCAGTTCCTTCTCACTAGCGGGAGGGCCGAGTGAGCAGTACTTC
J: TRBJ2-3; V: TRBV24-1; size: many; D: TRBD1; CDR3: CATSDRTGAHGTQYF; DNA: TGTGCCACCAGTGATCGCACAGGGGCGCACGGTACGCAGTATTTT
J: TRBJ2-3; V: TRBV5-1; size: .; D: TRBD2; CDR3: CASSGGDFHTDTQYF; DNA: TGCGCCAGCAGCGGGGGGGACTTCCACACAGATACGCAGTATTTT
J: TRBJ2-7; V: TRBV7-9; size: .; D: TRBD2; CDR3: CASSMGLDNEQYF; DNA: TGTGCCAGCAGCATGGGACTAGACAATGAGCAGTACTTC
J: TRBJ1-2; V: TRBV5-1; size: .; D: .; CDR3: CASSPSTDSRGGYTF; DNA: TGCGCCAGCAGTCCTAGCACTGACAGCCGGGGAGGCTACACCTTC
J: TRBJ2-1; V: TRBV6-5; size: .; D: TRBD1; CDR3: CATSQGVPPNEQFF; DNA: TGTGCCACCTCACAGGGGGTCCCCCCAAATGAGCAGTTCTTC
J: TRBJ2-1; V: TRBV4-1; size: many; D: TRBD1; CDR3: CASSQGGQGNEQFF; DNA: TGCGCCAGCAGCCAAGGCGGACAGGGCAATGAGCAGTTCTTC
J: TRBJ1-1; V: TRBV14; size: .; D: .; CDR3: CASSLEGRVTEAFF; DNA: TGTGCCAGCAGCCTTGAGGGGCGGGTCACTGAAGCTTTCTTT
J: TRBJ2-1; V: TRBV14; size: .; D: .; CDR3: CASSPSIRGSYNDQFF; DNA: TGTGCCAGCAGCCCTTCGATCAGGGGTTCCTACAATGATCAGTTCTTC
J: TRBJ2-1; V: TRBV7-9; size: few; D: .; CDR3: CASSPLGPHGGQQFF; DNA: TGTGCCAGCAGCCCCCTGGGACCCCATGGGGGTCAGCAGTTCTTC
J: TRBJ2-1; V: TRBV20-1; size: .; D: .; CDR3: CSARDEIASGRDEQFF; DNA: TGCAGTGCTAGAGACGAGATAGCGTCCGGTAGAGATGAGCAGTTCTTC
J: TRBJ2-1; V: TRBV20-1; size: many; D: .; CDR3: CSARGGPEQFF; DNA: TGCAGTGCCAGGGGCGGCCCTGAGCAGTTCTTC
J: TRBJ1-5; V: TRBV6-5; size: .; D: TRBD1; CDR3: CASSLDRGRQPQHF; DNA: TGTGCCAGCAGCTTAGACAGGGGGCGGCAGCCCCAGCATTTT
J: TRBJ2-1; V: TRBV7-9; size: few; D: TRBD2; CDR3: CASSPRTSGVYNEQFF; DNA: TGTGCCAGCAGCCCCAGGACTAGCGGGGTATACAATGAGCAGTTCTTC
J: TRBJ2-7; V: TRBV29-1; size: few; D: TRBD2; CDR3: CSAEGGSSSYEQYF; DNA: TGCAGCGCCGAGGGCGGGAGTTCCTCCTACGAGCAGTACTTC